Each of the 2 T cell receptor beta chains below was sequenced from the same sample in a study of T cells in tuberculosis. TCRdb's table, derived via immunoSEQ multiplex PCR, lists solely in-frame clones and lacks some. The sample includes under 35,000 clones, roughly 95% of them seen just once. The sequenced sample consisted of PBMCs. The receptors here all came from a donor between 5 and 29 years old with latent tuberculosis or without tuberculosis infection.

The J gene is TRBJ2-7, the V gene TRBV7-9; D gene ambiguous. The CDR3 extends over 16 amino acids. Trimming stripped 1 base from V and 0 bases from J, with 13 bases between. Germline CDR1 is SEHNR and CDR2 is FQNEAQ (reference sequence). The CDR3 loop is CASSLVSGPISYEQYF. CDR3 sequence (DNA): TGTGCCAGCAGCTTAGTCAGTGGCCCAATCTCCTACGAGCAGTACTTC.

This chain links TRBV4-1 with TRBJ1-1; TRBD1 might be the D (6 bases). V was clipped by 4 bases and J by 1 base, with 22 bases between them. Germline CDR1 reads MGHRA; CDR2 reads YSYEKL. CDR3 size: 18 residues. The DNA for the CDR3 is TGCGCCAGCAGCCCCGCCGAAGCCGGGACAAGTCAGAACACTGAAGCTTTCTTT. It codes for CASSPAEAGTSQNTEAFF.